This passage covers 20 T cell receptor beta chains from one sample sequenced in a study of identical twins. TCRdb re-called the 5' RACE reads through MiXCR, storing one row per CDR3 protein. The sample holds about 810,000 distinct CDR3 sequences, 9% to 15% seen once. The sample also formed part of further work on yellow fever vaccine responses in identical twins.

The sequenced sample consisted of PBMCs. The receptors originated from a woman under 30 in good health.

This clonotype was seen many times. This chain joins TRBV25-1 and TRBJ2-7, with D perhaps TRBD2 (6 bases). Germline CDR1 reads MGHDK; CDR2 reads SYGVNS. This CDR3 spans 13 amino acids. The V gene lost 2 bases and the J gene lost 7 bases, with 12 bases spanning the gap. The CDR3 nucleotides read TGTGCCAGCAGTGAAGTGGGGGGTTCTGAGCAGTACTTC. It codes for CASSEVGGSEQYF.

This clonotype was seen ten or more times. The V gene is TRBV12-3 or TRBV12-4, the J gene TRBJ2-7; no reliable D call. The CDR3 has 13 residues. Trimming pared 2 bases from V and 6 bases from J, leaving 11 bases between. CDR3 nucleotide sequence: TGTGCCAGCAGTTTAAGGGCCTTTGGCGAGCAGTACTTC. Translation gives CASSLRAFGEQYF.

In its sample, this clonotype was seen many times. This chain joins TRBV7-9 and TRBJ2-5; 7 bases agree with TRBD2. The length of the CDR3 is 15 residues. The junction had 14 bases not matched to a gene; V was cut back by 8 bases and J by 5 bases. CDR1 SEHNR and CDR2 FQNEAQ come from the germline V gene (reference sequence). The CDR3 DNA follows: TGTGCCAGCTTGTTCTATGGCGGGAGCCGGGAGACCCAGTACTTC. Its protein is CASLFYGGSRETQYF. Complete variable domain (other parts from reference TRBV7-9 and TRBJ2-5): DTGVSQNPRHKITKRGQNVTFRCDPISEHNRLYWYRQTLGQGPEFLTYFQNEAQLEKSRLLSDRFSAERPKGSFSTLEIQRTEQGDSAMYLCASLFYGGSRETQYFGPGTRLLVL.

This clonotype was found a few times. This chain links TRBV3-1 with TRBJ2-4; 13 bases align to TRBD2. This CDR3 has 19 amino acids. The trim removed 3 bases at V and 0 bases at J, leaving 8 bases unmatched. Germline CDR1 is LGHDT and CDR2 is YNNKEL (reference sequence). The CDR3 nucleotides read TGTGCCAGCAGCCATGAGCCCGGGACTAGCGGGATAGCCAAAAACATTCAGTACTTC. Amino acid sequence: CASSHEPGTSGIAKNIQYF.

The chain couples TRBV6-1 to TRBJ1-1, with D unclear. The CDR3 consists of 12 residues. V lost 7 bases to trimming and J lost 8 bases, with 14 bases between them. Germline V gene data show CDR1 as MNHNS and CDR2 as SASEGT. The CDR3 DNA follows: TGTGCCAGCACCGAATGGGCAGGCGAAGCTTTCTTT. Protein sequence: CASTEWAGEAFF.

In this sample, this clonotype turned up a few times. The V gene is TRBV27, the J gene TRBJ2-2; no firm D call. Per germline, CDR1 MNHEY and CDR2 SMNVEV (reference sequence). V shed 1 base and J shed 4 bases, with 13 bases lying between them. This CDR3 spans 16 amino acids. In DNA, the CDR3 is TGTGCCAGCAGTTTATTGAGCAGGCTAGGCACCGGGGAGCTGTTTTTT. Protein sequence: CASSLLSRLGTGELFF.

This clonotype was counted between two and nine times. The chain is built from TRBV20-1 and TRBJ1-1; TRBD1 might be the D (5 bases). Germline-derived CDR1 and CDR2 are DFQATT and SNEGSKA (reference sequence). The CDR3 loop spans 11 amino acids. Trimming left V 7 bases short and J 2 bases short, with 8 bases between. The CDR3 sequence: CSVTGNTEAFF. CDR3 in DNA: TGCAGTGTAACAGGAAACACTGAAGCTTTCTTT.

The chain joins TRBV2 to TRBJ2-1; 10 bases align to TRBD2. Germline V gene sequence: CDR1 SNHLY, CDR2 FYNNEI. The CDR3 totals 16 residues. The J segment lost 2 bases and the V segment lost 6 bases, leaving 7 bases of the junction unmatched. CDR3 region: CASSFLLAGTYNEQFF. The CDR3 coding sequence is TGTGCCAGCAGCTTCTTACTAGCGGGGACCTACAATGAGCAGTTCTTC.

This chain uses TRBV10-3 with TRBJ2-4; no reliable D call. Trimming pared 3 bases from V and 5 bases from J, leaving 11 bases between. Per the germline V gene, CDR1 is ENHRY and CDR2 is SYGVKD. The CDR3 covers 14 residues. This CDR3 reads CAISDSGPENIQYF. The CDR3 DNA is TGTGCCATCAGTGACTCGGGCCCAGAAAACATTCAGTACTTC.

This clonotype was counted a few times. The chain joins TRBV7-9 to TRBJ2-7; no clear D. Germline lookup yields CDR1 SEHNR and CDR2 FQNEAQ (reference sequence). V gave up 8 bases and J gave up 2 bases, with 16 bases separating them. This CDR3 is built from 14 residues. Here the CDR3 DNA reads TGTGCCAGCGCCCGGGCCACTCAACCCTACGAGCAGTACGTC. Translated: CASARATQPYEQYV.

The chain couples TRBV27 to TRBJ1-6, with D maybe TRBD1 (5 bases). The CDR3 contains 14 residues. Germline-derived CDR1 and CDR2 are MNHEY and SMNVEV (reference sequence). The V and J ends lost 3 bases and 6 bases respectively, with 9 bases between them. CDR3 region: CASSLADSNSPLHF. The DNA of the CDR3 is TGTGCCAGCAGTTTGGCAGACAGTAATTCACCCCTCCACTTT.

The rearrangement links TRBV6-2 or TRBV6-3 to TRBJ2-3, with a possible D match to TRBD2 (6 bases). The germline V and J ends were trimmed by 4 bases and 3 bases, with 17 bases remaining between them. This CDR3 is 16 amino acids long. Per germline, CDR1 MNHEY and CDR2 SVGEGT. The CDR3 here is CASSSRLRDGTDTQYF. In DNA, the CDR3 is TGTGCCAGCAGTTCCCGACTGCGGGATGGTACAGATACGCAGTATTTT.

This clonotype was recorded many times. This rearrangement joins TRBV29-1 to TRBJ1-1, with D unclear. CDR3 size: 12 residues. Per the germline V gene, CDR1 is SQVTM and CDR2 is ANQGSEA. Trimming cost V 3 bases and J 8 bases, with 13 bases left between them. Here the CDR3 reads CSVEVRTSEAFF. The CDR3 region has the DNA TGCAGCGTTGAGGTCAGGACCTCCGAAGCTTTCTTT.

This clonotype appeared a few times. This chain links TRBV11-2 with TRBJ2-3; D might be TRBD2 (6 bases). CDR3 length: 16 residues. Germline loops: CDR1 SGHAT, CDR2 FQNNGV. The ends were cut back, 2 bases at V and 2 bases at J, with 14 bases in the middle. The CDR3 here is CASSLNGPGVTDTQYF. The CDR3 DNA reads TGTGCCAGCAGCTTAAACGGTCCGGGGGTCACAGATACGCAGTATTTT.

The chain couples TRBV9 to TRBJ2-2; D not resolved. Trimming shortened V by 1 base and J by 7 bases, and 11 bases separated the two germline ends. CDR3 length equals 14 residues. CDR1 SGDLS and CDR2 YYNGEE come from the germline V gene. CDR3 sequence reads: CASSVSGRLGELFF. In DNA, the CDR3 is TGTGCCAGCAGCGTATCCGGGCGGCTCGGGGAGCTGTTTTTT. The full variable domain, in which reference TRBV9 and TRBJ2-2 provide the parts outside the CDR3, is DSGVTQTPKHLITATGQRVTLRCSPRSGDLSVYWYQQSLDQGLQFLIQYYNGEERAKGNILERFSAQQFPDLHSELNLSSLELGDSALYFCASSVSGRLGELFFGEGSRLTVL.

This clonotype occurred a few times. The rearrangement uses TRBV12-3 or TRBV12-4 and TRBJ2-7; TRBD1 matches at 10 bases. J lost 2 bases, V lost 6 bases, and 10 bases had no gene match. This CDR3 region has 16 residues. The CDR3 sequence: CASSPTRDRGTYEQYF. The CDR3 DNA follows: TGTGCCAGCAGCCCGACCCGGGACAGGGGCACCTACGAGCAGTACTTC.

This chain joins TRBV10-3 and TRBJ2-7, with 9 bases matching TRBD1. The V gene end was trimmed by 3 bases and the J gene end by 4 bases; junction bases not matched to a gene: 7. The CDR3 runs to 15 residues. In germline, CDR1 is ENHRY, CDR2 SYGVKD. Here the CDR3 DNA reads TGTGCCATCAGTGAAAAACAGGGGGCTGTGTACGAGCAGTACGTC. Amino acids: CAISEKQGAVYEQYV.

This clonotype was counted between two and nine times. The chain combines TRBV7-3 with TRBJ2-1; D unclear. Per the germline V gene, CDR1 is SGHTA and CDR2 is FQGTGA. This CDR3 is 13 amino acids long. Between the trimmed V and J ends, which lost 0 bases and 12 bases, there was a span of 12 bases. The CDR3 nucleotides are TGTGCCAGCAGCTTAACGCATTCGTTGGCGCAGTTCTTC. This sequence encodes CASSLTHSLAQFF.

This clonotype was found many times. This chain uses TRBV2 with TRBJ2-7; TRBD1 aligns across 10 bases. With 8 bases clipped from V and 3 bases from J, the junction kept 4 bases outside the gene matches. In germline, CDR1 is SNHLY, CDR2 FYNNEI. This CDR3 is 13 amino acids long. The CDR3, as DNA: TGTGCCAGCGGGGGACAGGGGTTCTACGAGCAGTACTTC. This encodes CASGGQGFYEQYF.

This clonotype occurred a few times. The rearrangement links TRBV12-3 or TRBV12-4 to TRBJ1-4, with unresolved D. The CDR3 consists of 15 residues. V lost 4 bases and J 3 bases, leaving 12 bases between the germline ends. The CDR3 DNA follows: TGTGCCAGCAGTTCTATTAAGCCTTCTAATGAAAAACTGTTTTTT. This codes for CASSSIKPSNEKLFF.